Following are 19 T cell receptor beta chains from one sample sequenced in a study of blood T cell repertoires in COVID-19. Measured with immunoSEQ multiplex PCR; TCRdb has only the in-frame clones, and not every one. Of approximately 67,000 clones listed, about 90% are singletons. The source material was peripheral blood. Receptors originate from a man aged 50-59 years with active COVID-19.

The chain uses TRBV6-5 and TRBJ2-2; D is possibly TRBD2 (5 bases). The V and J ends lost 6 bases and 3 bases respectively, with 8 bases between them. CDR3 length: 13 amino acids. Germline values: CDR1 MNHEY, CDR2 SVGAGI. Written as DNA, the CDR3 is TGTGCCAGCAGGAGGGAGTACACCGGGGAGCTGTTTTTT. Its protein is CASRREYTGELFF.

This chain links TRBV6-6 with TRBJ1-1, with 7 bases that match TRBD1. The J segment lost 1 base and the V segment lost 5 bases, leaving 10 bases of the junction unmatched. CDR3 length equals 16 residues. The germline CDR1 and CDR2 sequences are MNHNY and SVGAGI (reference sequence). In DNA form, the CDR3 reads TGTGCCAGCAGTATGCCGGGACAGATTAAGAACACTGAAGCTTTCTTT. It translates to CASSMPGQIKNTEAFF.

The rearrangement joins TRBV5-5 to TRBJ1-4; TRBD1 aligns across 7 bases. The CDR3 length is 16 residues. V trimming: 4 bases; J trimming: 0 bases; junction bases outside the gene matches: 6. Germline assignment: CDR1 SGHKS and CDR2 YYEKEE (reference sequence). The CDR3 nucleotides read TGTGCCAGCAGCCTACAGGGGCTAGCAACTAATGAAAAACTGTTTTTT. Its protein is CASSLQGLATNEKLFF.

The CDR3 spells CSVGLAGGGEQFF. The CDR3 DNA follows: TGCAGCGTGGGACTAGCGGGAGGAGGTGAGCAGTTCTTC. V and J are TRBV29-1 and TRBJ2-1; 15 nucleotides line up with TRBD2. The V gene end was trimmed by 6 bases and the J gene end by 9 bases; junction bases not matched to a gene: 3. Per the germline V gene, CDR1 is SQVTM and CDR2 is ANQGSEA. The CDR3 totals 13 residues.

The chain is built from TRBV7-9 and TRBJ1-1; D not certain. The V gene lost 5 bases and the J gene lost 6 bases, with 13 bases spanning the gap. The CDR3 has 13 residues. Per the germline V gene, CDR1 is SEHNR and CDR2 is FQNEAQ (reference sequence). The CDR3 loop is CASSPSLPSEAFF. The DNA for the CDR3 is TGTGCCAGCAGCCCCAGTTTACCCTCTGAAGCTTTCTTT.

V is TRBV13 and J is TRBJ1-1, with 7 positions matching TRBD1. The CDR3 has 17 amino acids. Germline lookup yields CDR1 PRHDT and CDR2 FYEKMQ (reference sequence). V shed 5 bases, J shed 0 bases, and the junction held 12 bases outside the gene matches. CDR3 DNA sequence: TGTGCCAGCAGCAAGGAGACAGGGTTGAGGATGAACACTGAAGCTTTCTTT. Its translation: CASSKETGLRMNTEAFF.

The DNA of the CDR3 is TGTGCCAGCAGTGAAGCGGGGCATAGCTCCTACAATGAGCAGTTCTTC. It codes for CASSEAGHSSYNEQFF. The chain uses TRBV6-1 and TRBJ2-1; the D gene is possibly TRBD1 (5 bases). V shed 0 bases and J shed 0 bases, with 9 bases lying between them. Germline lookup yields CDR1 MNHNS and CDR2 SASEGT. This CDR3 spans 16 amino acids.

The chain is built from TRBV27 and TRBJ2-7, with 14 bases that match TRBD2. V trimming: 8 bases; J trimming: 5 bases; junction bases outside the gene matches: 8. The CDR3 runs to 15 residues. Germline V CDR1 and CDR2: MNHEY, SMNVEV (reference sequence). The CDR3 loop is CASATGTSGSNEQYF. CDR3 nucleotide sequence: TGTGCCAGCGCAACCGGGACTAGCGGGAGTAACGAGCAGTACTTC.

This clone was recorded at least ten times. V usage is TRBV6-2 or TRBV6-3 and J usage is TRBJ2-7; a possible D gene is TRBD2 (6 bases). V lost 2 bases and J lost 13, with 18 bases in between. The germline V gene has CDR1 MNHEY and CDR2 SVGEGT. CDR3 length: 13 amino acids. CDR3 nucleotide sequence: TGTGCCAGCAGTTACATATTAGCGGCTCCGGTTTACTTC. Translated, it gives CASSYILAAPVYF.

The chain combines TRBV27 with TRBJ2-3; D remains unclear. The CDR3 covers 13 residues. Looked up from germline, CDR1 is MNHEY and CDR2 is SMNVEV (reference sequence). Trimming took off 9 bases at V and 2 bases at J, with 12 bases between the two ends. This chain's CDR3 is CASWRLLTDTQYF. In nucleotides, the CDR3 is TGTGCCAGTTGGCGGTTACTCACAGATACGCAGTATTTT.

This chain connects TRBV10-3 to TRBJ1-1; no firm D call. Looked up from germline, CDR1 is ENHRY and CDR2 is SYGVKD. Between the trimmed V and J ends, which lost 4 bases and 3 bases, there was a span of 6 bases. This CDR3 comprises 12 residues. The CDR3: CAISGEYTEAFF. CDR3 nucleotides: TGTGCCATCAGTGGCGAGTACACTGAAGCTTTCTTT.

The V and J genes are TRBV20-1 and TRBJ2-3; D gene ambiguous. CDR1 and CDR2 from the germline V gene are DFQATT and SNEGSKA (reference sequence). This CDR3 region has 13 residues. Trimming shortened V by 3 bases and J by 4 bases, and 11 bases separated the two germline ends. The CDR3 reads CSASVMSADTQYF. The DNA for the CDR3 is TGCAGTGCTAGTGTGATGAGTGCAGATACGCAGTATTTT.

The V call is TRBV24-1, the J call TRBJ2-1, with 8 bases lining up with TRBD2. With V trimmed by 5 bases and J by 11 bases, 16 bases remained unmatched. The CDR3 contains 16 residues. CDR1 is KGHDR and CDR2 is SFDVKD in the germline V gene. Written as DNA, the CDR3 is TGTGCCACCAGTGCCCAAACTAGCGGCCGTTTGAATAAGCAGTTCTTC. It specifies CATSAQTSGRLNKQFF.

The chain carries TRBV5-1 and TRBJ2-4, with a tentative D call TRBD2 (5 bases). Germline V gene lookup returns CDR1 SGHRS and CDR2 YFSETQ. This CDR3 contains 12 residues. The ends were cut back, 4 bases at V and 4 bases at J, with 6 bases in the middle. CDR3 amino acids: CASSREKNIQYF. The DNA of the CDR3 is TGCGCCAGCAGCCGGGAAAAAAACATTCAGTACTTC.

This chain links TRBV6-2 or TRBV6-3 with TRBJ2-5; TRBD2 matches 10 bases. Germline CDR1 reads MNHEY; CDR2 reads SVGEGT. CDR3 size: 16 residues. V shed 5 bases and J 4 bases; nucleotides not matched to a gene: 10. The CDR3 DNA is TGTGCCAGCAGTGCTCTCATAGCGGGAGGAGGAGAGACCCAGTACTTC. Translating it yields CASSALIAGGGETQYF.

V is TRBV5-4 and J is TRBJ2-5; 14 nucleotides match TRBD2. This CDR3 spans 13 amino acids. The germline V gene has CDR1 SGHNT and CDR2 YYREEE (reference sequence). V lost 8 bases and J lost 5; bases outside the gene matches: 2. The CDR3 loop is CASGTSGSETQYF. CDR3 DNA sequence: TGTGCCAGTGGGACTAGCGGGAGTGAGACCCAGTACTTC.

The V and J genes are TRBV4-3 and TRBJ1-2; TRBD1 aligns across 8 bases. V shed 1 base and J 0 bases; nucleotides not matched to a gene: 7. CDR1 and CDR2 (germline): LGHNA, YSLEER. The CDR3 has 17 amino acids. The CDR3 loop reads CASSQGSGTGTNYGYTF. The CDR3 DNA follows: TGCGCCAGCAGCCAAGGATCCGGGACAGGCACTAACTATGGCTACACCTTC.

The chain combines TRBV14 with TRBJ1-6; 9 nucleotides align to TRBD1. The CDR3 runs to 14 residues. J lost 10 bases, V lost 5 bases, and 6 bases had no gene match. Germline CDR1 reads SGHDN; CDR2 reads FVKESK. The CDR3 here is CASSWDRVGSPLHF. In DNA, the CDR3 is TGTGCCAGCAGCTGGGACAGGGTTGGCTCACCCCTCCACTTT.

This clone appeared a few times. The chain carries TRBV12-3 or TRBV12-4 and TRBJ2-7, with D maybe TRBD1 (6 bases). The V end lost 0 bases, the J end lost 6 bases, and 6 bases lay between the germline ends. The CDR3 sequence is 12 residues long. CDR3 amino acids: CASSLAGAEQYF. The CDR3 nucleotides are TGTGCCAGCAGTTTAGCGGGGGCCGAGCAGTACTTC.